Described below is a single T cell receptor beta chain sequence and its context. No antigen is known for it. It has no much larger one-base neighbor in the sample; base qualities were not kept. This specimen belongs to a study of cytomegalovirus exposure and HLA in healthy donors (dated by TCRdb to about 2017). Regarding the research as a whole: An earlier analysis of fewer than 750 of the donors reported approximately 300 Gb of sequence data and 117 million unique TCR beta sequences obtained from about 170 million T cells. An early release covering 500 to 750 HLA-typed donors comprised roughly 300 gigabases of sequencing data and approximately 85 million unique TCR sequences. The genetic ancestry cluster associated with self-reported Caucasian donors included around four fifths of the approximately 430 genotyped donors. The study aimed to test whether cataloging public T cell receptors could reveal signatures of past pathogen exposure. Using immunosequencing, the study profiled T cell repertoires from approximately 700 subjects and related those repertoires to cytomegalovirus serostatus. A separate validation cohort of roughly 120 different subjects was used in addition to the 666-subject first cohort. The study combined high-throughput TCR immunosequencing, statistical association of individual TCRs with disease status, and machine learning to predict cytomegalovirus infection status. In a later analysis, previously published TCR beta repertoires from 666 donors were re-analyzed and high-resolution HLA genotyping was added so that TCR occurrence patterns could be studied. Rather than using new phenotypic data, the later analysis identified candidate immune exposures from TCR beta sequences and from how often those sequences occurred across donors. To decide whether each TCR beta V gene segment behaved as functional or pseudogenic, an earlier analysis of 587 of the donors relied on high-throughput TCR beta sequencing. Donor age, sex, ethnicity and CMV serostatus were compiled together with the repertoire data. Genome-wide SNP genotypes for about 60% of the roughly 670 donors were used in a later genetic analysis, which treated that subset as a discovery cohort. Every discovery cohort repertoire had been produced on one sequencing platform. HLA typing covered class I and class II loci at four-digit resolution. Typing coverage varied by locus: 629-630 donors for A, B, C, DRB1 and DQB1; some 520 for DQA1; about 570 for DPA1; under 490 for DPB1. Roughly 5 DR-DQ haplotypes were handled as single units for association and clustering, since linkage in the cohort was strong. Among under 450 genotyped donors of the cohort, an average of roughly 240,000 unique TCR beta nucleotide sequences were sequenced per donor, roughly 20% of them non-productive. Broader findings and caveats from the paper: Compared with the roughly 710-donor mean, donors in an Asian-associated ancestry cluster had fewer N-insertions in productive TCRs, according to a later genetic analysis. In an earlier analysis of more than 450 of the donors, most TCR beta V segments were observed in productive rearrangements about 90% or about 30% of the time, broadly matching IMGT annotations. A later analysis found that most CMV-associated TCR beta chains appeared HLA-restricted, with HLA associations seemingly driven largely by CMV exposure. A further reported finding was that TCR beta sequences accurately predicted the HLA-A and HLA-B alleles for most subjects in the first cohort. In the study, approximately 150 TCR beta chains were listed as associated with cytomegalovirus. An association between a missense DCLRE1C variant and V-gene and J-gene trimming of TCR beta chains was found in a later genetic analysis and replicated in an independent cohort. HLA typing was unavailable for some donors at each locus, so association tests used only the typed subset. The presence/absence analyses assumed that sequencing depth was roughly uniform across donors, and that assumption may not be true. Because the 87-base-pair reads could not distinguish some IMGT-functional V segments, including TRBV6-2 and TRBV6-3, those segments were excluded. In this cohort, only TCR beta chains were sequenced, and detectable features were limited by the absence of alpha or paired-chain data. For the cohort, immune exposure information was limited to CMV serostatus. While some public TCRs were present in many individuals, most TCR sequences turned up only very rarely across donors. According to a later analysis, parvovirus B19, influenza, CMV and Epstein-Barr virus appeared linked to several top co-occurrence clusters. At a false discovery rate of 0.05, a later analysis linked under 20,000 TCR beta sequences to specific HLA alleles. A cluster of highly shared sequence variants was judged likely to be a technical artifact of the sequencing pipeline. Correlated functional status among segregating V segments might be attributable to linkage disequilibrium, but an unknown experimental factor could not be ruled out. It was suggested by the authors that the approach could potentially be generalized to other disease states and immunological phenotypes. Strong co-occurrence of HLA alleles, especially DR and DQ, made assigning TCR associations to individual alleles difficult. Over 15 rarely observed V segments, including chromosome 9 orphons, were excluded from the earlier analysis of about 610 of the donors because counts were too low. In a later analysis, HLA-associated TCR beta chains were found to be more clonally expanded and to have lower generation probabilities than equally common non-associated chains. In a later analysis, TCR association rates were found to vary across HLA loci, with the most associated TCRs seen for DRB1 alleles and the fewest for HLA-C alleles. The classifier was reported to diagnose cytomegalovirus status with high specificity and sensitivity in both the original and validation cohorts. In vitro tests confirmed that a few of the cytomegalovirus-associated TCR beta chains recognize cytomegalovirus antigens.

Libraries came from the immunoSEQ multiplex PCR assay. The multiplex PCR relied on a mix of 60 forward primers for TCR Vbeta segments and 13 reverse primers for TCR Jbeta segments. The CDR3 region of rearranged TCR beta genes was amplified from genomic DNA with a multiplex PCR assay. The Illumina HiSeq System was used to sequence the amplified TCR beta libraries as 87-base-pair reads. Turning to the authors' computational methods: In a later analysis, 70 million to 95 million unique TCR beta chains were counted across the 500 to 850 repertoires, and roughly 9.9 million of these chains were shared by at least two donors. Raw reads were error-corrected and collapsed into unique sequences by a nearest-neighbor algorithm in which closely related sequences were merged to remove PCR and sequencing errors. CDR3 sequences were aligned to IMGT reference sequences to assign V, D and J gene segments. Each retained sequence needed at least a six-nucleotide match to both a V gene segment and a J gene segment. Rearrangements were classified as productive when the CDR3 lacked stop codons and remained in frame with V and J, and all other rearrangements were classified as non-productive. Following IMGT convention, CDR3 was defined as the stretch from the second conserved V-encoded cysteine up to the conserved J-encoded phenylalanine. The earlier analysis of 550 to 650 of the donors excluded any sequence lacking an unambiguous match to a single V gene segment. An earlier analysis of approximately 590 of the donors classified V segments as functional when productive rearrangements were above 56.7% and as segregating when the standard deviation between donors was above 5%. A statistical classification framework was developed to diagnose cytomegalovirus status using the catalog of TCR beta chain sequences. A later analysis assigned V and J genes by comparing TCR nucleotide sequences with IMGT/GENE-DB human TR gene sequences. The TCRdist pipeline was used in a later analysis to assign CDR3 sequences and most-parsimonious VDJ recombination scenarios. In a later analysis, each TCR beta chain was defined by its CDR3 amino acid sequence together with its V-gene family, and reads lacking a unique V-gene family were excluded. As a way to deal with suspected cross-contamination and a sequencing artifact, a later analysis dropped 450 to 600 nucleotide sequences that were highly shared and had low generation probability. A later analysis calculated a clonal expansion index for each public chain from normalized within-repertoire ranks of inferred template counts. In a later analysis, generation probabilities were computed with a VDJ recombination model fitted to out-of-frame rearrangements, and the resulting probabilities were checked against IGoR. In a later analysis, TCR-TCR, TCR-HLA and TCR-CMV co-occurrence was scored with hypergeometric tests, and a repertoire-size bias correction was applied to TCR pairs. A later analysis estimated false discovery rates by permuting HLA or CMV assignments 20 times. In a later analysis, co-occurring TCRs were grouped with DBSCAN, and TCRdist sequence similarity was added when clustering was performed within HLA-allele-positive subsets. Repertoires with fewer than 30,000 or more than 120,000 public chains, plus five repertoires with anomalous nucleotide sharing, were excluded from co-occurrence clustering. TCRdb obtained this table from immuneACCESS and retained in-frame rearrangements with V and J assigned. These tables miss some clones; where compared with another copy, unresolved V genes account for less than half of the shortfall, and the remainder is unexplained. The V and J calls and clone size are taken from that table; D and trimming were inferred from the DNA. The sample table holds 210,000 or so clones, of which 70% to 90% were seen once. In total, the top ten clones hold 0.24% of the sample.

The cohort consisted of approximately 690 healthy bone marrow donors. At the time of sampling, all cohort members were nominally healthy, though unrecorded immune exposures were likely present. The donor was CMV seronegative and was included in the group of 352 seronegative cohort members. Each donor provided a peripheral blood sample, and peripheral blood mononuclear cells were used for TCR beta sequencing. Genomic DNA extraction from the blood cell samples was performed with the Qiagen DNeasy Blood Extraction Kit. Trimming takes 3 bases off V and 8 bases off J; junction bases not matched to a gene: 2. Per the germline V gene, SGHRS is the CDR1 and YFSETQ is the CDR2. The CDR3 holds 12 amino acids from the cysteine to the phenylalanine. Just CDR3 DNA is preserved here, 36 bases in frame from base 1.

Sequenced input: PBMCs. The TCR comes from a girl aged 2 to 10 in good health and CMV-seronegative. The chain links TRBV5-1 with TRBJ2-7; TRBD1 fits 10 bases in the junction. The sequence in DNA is TGCGCCAGCAGCTGGGGACAGGGGCAGCAGTACTTC. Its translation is CASSWGQGQQYF.